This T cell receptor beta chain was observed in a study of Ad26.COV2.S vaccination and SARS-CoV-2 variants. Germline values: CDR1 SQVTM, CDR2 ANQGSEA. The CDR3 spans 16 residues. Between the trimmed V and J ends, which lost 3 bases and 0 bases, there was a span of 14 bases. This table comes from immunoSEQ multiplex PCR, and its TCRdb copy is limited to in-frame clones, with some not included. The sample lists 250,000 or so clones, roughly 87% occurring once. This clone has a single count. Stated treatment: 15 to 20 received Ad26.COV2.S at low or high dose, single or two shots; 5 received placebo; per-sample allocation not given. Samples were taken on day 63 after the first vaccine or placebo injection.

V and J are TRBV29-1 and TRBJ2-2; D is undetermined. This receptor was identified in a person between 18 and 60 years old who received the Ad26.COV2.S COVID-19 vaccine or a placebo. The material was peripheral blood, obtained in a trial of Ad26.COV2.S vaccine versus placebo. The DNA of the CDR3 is TGCAGCGTTGATGACCCCTTTCGCACGAACACCGGGGAGCTGTTTTTT. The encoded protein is CSVDDPFRTNTGELFF.